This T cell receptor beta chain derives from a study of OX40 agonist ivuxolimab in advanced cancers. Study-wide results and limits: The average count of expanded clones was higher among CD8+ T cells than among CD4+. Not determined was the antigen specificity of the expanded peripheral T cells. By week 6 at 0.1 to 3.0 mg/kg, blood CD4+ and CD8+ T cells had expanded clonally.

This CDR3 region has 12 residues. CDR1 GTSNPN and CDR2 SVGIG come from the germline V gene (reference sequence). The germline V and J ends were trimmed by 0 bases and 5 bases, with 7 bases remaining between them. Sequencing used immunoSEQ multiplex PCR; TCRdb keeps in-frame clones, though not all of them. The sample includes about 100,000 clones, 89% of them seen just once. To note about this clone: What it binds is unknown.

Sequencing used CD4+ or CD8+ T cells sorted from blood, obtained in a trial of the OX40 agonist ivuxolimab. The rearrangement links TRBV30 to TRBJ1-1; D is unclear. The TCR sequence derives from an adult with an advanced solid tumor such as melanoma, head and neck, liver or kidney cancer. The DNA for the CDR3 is TGTGCCTGGAGTGTCATTGGTACTGAAGCTTTCTTT. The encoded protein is CAWSVIGTEAFF. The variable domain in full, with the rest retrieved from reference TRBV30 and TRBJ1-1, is SQTIHQWPATLVQPVGSPLSLECTVEGTSNPNLYWYRQAAGRGLQLLFYSVGIGQISSEVPQNLSASRPQDRQFILSSKKLLLSDSGFYLCAWSVIGTEAFFGQGTRLTVV.